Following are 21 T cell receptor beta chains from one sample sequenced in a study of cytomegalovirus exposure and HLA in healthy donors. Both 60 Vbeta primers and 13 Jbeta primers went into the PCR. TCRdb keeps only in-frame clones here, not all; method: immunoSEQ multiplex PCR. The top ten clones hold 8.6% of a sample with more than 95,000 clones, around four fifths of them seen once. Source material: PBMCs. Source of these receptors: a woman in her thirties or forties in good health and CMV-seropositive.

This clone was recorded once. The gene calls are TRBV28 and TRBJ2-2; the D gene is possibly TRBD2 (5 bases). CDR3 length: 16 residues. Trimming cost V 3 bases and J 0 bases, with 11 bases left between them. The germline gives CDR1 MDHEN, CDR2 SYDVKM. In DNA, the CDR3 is TGTGCCAGCAGTTTTTATGGACTCGCGAACACCGGGGAGCTGTTTTTT. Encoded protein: CASSFYGLANTGELFF.

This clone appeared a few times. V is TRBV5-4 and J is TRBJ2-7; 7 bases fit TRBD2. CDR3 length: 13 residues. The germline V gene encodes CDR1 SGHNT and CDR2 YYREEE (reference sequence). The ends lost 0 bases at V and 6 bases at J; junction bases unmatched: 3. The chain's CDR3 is CASSLGGGAEQYF. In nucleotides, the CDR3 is TGTGCCAGCAGCTTGGGGGGGGGAGCCGAGCAGTACTTC.

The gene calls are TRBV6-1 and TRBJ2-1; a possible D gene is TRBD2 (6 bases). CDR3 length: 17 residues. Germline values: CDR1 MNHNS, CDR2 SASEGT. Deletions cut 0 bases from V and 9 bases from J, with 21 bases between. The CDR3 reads CASSEARGRGEAAEQFF. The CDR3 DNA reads TGTGCCAGCAGTGAAGCGCGAGGGAGAGGGGAGGCGGCTGAGCAGTTCTTC.

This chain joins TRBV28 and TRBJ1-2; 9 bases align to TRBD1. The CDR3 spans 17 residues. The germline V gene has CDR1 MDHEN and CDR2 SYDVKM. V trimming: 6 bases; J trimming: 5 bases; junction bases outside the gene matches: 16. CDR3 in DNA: TGTGCCAGCAGCGATCGGGACAGGGATGTAGGGAGGTATGGCTACACCTTC. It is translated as CASSDRDRDVGRYGYTF.

The CDR3 coding sequence is TGTGCCAGCAGTTACCCAGATACCTACGAGCAGTACTTC. This encodes CASSYPDTYEQYF. The rearrangement uses TRBV6-5 and TRBJ2-7; D uncertain. The CDR3 loop spans 13 amino acids. Per the germline V gene, CDR1 is MNHEY and CDR2 is SVGAGI. Trimming pared 2 bases from V and 2 bases from J, leaving 7 bases between.

CDR3 residues: CASSYRLEGGLYGYTF. Written as DNA, the CDR3 is TGTGCCAGCAGTTATCGGCTGGAGGGAGGGCTCTATGGCTACACCTTC. The chain combines TRBV6-6 with TRBJ1-2; no clear D gene. This CDR3 region has 16 residues. V lost 3 bases, J lost 4 bases, and 18 bases lay in between. Germline lookup yields CDR1 MNHNY and CDR2 SVGAGI (reference sequence).

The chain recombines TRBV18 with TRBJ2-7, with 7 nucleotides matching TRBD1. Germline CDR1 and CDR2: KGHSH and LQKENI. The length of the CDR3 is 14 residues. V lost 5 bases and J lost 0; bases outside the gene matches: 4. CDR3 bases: TGTGCCAGCTCATCGACAGGGTACTCCTACGAGCAGTACTTC. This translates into CASSSTGYSYEQYF.

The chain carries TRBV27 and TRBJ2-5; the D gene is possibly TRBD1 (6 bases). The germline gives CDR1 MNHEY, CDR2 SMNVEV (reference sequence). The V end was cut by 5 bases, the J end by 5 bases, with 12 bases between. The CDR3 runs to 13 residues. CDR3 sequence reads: CASSPRGLETQYF. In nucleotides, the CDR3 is TGTGCCAGCAGTCCAAGGGGGTTGGAGACCCAGTACTTC.

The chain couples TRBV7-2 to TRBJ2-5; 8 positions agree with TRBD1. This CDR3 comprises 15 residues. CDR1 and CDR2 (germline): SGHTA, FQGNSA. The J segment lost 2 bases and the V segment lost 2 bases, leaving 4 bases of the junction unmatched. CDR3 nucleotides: TGTGCCAGCAGCTTACCCGGGACAGGTCAAGAGACCCAGTACTTC. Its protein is CASSLPGTGQETQYF.

CDR3 in DNA: TGTGCCAGCAAACGGACAGTTAATGAAAAACTGTTTTTT. Protein sequence: CASKRTVNEKLFF. The chain is built from TRBV28 and TRBJ1-4; maybe TRBD1 (6 bases). The length of the CDR3 is 13 residues. The germline V gene has CDR1 MDHEN and CDR2 SYDVKM. Trimming pared 7 bases from V and 4 bases from J, leaving 10 bases between.

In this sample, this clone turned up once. As DNA, the CDR3 is TGTGCCAGCAGCCCATTAGCGGGAGGCAATGAGCAGTTCTTC. It specifies CASSPLAGGNEQFF. This chain links TRBV7-7 with TRBJ2-1, with 10 positions matching TRBD2. The CDR3 is made up of 14 amino acids. Trimming took 5 bases from V and 6 from J; bases not matched to a gene: 4. Germline V gene sequence: CDR1 SSHAT, CDR2 FNYEAQ (reference sequence).

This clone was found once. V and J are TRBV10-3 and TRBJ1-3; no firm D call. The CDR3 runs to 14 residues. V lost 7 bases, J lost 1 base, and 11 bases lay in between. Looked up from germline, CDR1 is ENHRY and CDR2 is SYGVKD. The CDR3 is CAITEWESGNTIYF. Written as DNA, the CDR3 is TGTGCCATCACCGAATGGGAGTCTGGAAACACCATATATTTT.

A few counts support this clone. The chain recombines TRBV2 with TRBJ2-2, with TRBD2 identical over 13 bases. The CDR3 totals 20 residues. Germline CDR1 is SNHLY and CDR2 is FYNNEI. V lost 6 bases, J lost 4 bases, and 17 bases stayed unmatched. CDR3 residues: CASSATLPGLAGYFTGELFF. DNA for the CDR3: TGTGCCAGCAGCGCTACACTACCGGGACTAGCGGGATATTTCACCGGGGAGCTGTTTTTT.

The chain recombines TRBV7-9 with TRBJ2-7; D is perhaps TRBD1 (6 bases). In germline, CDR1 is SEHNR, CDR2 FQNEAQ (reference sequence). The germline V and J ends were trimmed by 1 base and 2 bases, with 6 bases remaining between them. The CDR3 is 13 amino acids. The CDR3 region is CASSLGTAYEQYF. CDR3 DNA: TGTGCCAGCAGCTTAGGGACAGCCTACGAGCAGTACTTC.

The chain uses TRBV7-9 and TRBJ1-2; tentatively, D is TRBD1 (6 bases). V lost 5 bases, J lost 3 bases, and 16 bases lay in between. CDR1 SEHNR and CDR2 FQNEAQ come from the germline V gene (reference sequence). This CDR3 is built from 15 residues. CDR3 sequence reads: CASSPRGGNDYGYTF. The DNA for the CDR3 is TGTGCCAGCAGCCCACGAGGGGGAAACGACTATGGCTACACCTTC.

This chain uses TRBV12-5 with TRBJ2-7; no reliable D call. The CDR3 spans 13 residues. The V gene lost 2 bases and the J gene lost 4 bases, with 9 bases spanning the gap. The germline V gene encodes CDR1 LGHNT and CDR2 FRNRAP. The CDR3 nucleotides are TGTGCTAGTGGTTTGTCAGGAATGTACGAGCAGTACTTC. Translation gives CASGLSGMYEQYF.

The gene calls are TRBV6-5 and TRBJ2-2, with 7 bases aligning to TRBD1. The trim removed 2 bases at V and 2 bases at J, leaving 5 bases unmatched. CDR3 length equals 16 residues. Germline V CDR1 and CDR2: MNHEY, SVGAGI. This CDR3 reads CASSYQTGRNTGELFF. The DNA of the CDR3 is TGTGCCAGCAGTTACCAGACAGGGAGAAACACCGGGGAGCTGTTTTTT.

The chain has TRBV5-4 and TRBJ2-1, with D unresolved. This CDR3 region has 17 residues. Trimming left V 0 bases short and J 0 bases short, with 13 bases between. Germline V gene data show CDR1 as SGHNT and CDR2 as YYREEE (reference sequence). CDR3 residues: CASSLGVRQVSYNEQFF. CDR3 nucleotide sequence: TGTGCCAGCAGCTTGGGAGTCCGGCAGGTCTCCTACAATGAGCAGTTCTTC.

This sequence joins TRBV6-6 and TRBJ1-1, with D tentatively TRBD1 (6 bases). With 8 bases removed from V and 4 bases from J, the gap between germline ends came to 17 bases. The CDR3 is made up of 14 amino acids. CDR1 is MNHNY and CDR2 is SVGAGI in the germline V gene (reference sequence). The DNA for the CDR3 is TGTGCCAGCTCCCTGGGTAGGGGGGGCACTGAAGCTTTCTTT. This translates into CASSLGRGGTEAFF.

The CDR3 sequence is CASSVRVNYGYTF. CDR3 coding DNA: TGTGCCAGCAGCGTCAGGGTAAACTATGGCTACACCTTC. The chain is built from TRBV2 and TRBJ1-2, with a tentative D call TRBD1 (5 bases). The germline V gene has CDR1 SNHLY and CDR2 FYNNEI. The CDR3 is 13 residues long. V was cut by 6 bases and J by 2 bases, with 10 bases left in between.

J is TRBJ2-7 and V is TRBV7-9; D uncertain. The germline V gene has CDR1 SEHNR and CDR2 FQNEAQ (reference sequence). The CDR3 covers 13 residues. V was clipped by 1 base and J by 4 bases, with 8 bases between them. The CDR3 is CASSLGPRYEQYF. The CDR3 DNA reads TGTGCCAGCAGCTTAGGGCCCAGGTACGAGCAGTACTTC.